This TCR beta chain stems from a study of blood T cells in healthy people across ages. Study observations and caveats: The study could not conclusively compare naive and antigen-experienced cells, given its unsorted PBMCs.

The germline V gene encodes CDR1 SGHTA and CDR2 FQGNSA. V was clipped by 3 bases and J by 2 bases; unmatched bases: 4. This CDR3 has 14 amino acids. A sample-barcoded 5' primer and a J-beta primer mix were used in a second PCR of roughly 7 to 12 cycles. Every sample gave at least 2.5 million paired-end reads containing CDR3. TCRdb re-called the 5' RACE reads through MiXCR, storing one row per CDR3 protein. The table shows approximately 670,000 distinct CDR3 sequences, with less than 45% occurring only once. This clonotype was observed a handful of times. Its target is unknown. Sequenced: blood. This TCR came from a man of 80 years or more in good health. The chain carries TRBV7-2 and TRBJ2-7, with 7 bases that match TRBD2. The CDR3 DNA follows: TGTGCCAGCAGCTTTGAGCGGGGCCCCTACGAGCAGTACTTC. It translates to CASSFERGPYEQYF.